This TCR beta chain stems from a study of T cell responses to AZD1222 COVID-19 vaccine. Study-level findings and limits: There were repertoire samples only from the period after the peak T cell response. Clonal diversity was possibly underestimated, and white British individuals and females predominated among donors.

Sequencing used immunoSEQ multiplex PCR; TCRdb keeps in-frame clones, though not all of them. The sample lists 140,000 or so clones; 93% were seen once. About this clone itself: Its antigen is not identified.

The CDR3 contains 15 residues. Germline V gene sequence: CDR1 SGHRS, CDR2 YFSETQ. Trimming removed 1 base at V and 1 base at J, with 9 bases between. This chain connects TRBV5-1 to TRBJ2-1, with D maybe TRBD1 (5 bases). The sequencing used peripheral blood, collected after recovery from COVID-19. This receptor was identified in an adult who had recovered from COVID-19. DNA for the CDR3: TGCGCCAGCAGCTTGTTGCGACAGTCCTACAATGAGCAGTTCTTC. This gives the protein CASSLLRQSYNEQFF.